One sample yielded the 3 T cell receptor beta chains listed below, sequenced in a study of T cell repertoires in cytomegalovirus infection. Each CDR3 protein gets one entry after TCRdb re-called the reads with MiXCR. In the table there are roughly 230,000 distinct CDR3 sequences, over 15% of which are singletons. Sequenced sample: CD8+ T cells from PBMCs. The receptors stem from a human donor in good health (CMV status not recorded). Some clones in this sample may be carry-over from other donors' samples.

To note about this clonotype: The junction does not match germline at one end; this may be a read error. V and J are TRBV27 and TRBJ1-1, with D perhaps TRBD1 (5 bases). The CDR3 is 12 amino acids. CDR1 and CDR2 from the germline V gene are MNHEY and SMNVEV (reference sequence). The CDR3 region is CASSEGNAEAFF. The CDR3 DNA reads TGTGCCAGCTCCGAGGGGAACGCTGAAGCTTTCTTT.

V usage is TRBV5-6 and J usage is TRBJ1-4; D call uncertain. Germline V CDR1 and CDR2: SGHDT, YYEEEE. V lost 1 base, J lost 5 bases, and 12 bases lay in between. The CDR3 runs to 15 residues. The CDR3 here is CASSLRTVSNEKLFF. CDR3 DNA: TGTGCCAGCAGCTTGCGGACGGTGTCGAATGAAAAACTGTTTTTT.

This clonotype has only a few counts. V gene TRBV19 combines with J gene TRBJ2-7; tentatively, D is TRBD1 or TRBD2 (6 bases each). Per germline, CDR1 LNHDA and CDR2 SQIVND (reference sequence). Deletions cut 1 base from V and 5 bases from J, with 12 bases between. The CDR3 loop spans 14 amino acids. The CDR3 bases are TGTGCCAGTAGTATAGCGGGGGCGCAGAACGAGCAGTACTTC. It yields the protein CASSIAGAQNEQYF.